Given below is one TCR beta chain in context. Looked up from germline, CDR1 is MNHEY and CDR2 is SMNVEV (reference sequence). The trim removed 4 bases at V and 1 base at J, leaving 9 bases unmatched. The CDR3 totals 19 residues. This specimen belongs to a study of blood T cell repertoires in COVID-19. Study summary: Sites across the United States, Italy and Spain contributed samples from acute and convalescent COVID-19. Sources were T cells, B-cell-depleted T cells, or PBMCs; the material itself was cDNA or gDNA.

In the authors' workflow: Nucleated cell counts were estimated from reference gene primer amplification. Assay: immunoSEQ multiplex PCR; the TCRdb copy retains only in-frame clones and omits some. The V and J calls and the clone size are those of that table, but D and trimming were determined from the DNA. This sample has more than 250,000 clones, with approximately 86% found just once. The sequence was obtained from a human donor in a cohort sampled during active COVID-19. The specimen was peripheral blood. The chain combines TRBV27 with TRBJ2-4; 14 bases fit TRBD2. In DNA form, the CDR3 reads TGTGCCAGCAGTTCGGGACTAGCGGGAGCAATCCAGGCCAAAAACATTCAGTACTTC. This gives the protein CASSSGLAGAIQAKNIQYF.